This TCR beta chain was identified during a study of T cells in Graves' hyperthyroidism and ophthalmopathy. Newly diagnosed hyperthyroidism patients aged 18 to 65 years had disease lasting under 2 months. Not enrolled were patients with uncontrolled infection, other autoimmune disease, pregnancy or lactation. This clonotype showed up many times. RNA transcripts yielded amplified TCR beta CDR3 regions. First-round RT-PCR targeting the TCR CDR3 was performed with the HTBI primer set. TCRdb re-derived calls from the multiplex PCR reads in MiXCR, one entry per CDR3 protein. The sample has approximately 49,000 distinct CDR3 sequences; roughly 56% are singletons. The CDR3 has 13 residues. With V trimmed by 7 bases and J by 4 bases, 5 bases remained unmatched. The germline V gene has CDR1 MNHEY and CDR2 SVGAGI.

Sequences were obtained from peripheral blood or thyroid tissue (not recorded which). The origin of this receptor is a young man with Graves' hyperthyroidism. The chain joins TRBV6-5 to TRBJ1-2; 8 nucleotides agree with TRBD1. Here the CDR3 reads CASKETGGYGYTF. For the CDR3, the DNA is TGTGCCAGCAAGGAAACAGGGGGCTATGGCTACACCTTC.